A single sample is the source of the 31 T cell receptor beta chains below, sequenced in a study of immune characterization of retroperitoneal liposarcoma. Each CDR3 protein is one row after TCRdb ran MiXCR on the PCR reads. The sample consists of 7,700 or so distinct CDR3 sequences, 25% to 30% of them appearing once. Sequencing input: blood. Receptor source: a male donor with retroperitoneal liposarcoma.

This clonotype is medium-sized (0.01 to 0.1%) in the sample. The chain couples TRBV4-1 to TRBJ2-1; TRBD2 aligns across 15 bases. Trimming removed 0 bases from V and 7 bases from J; junction bases left unmatched: 1. The CDR3 has 16 amino acids. From germline, CDR1 is MGHRA and CDR2 YSYEKL. The CDR3 sequence is CASSQEGTSGRNEQFF. The CDR3 coding sequence is TGCGCCAGCAGCCAAGAGGGGACTAGCGGGAGGAATGAGCAGTTCTTC.

The chain has TRBV6-1 and TRBJ2-5, with a possible D match to TRBD2 (5 bases). The CDR3 has 16 residues. With 2 bases removed from V and 3 bases from J, the gap between germline ends came to 16 bases. Germline V lookup: CDR1 MNHNS, CDR2 SASEGT. The CDR3 spells CASSEIRSSGKETQYF. CDR3 DNA sequence: TGTGCCAGCAGTGAAATCCGGTCTTCGGGGAAAGAGACCCAGTACTTC.

There are a few counts of this clonotype. The CDR3, as DNA: TGTGCCAGCAGTTATCCTCCGGGCGGGAGGGCCCTGGAGACCCAGTACTTC. This sequence encodes CASSYPPGGRALETQYF. The chain carries TRBV6-1 and TRBJ2-5; 9 bases line up with TRBD2. J was trimmed by 5 bases and V by 5 bases; bases with no gene match: 15. This CDR3 is 17 amino acids long. Looked up from germline, CDR1 is MNHNS and CDR2 is SASEGT.

This clonotype was detected once. A read error may explain this, as a much larger clone is one base away. This chain joins TRBV27 and TRBJ2-1; the D gene is possibly TRBD2 (8 bases). The CDR3 is 14 amino acids. The V gene's germline CDR1 is MNHEY and CDR2 SMNVEV (reference sequence). The CDR3 reads CASSPSGGGYEQCF. The DNA of the CDR3 is TGTGCCAGCAGTCCCTCGGGAGGGGGCTACGAGCAGTGCTTC.

J is TRBJ2-5 and V is TRBV29-1, with D possibly matching TRBD1 (6 bases). V was pared by 7 bases and J by 0 bases, with 6 bases between. The CDR3 runs 11 residues. Germline V gene sequence: CDR1 SQVTM, CDR2 ANQGSEA. CDR3 nucleotides: TGCAGCGCAGGGGACCAAGAGACCCAGTACTTC. Its protein is CSAGDQETQYF.

The V and J genes are TRBV6-6 and TRBJ2-5; D is ambiguous. Between the trimmed V and J ends, which lost 11 bases and 10 bases, there was a span of 17 bases. This CDR3 is 11 amino acids long. From germline, CDR1 is MNHNY and CDR2 SVGAGI (reference sequence). CDR3 in DNA: TGTGCCGGGTTTTGGATGGCCGACCAGTACTTC. Amino acid sequence: CAGFWMADQYF.

This clonotype is medium-sized (0.01 to 0.1%). This chain uses TRBV6-1 with TRBJ2-1; 7 nucleotides agree with TRBD2. The J call may be faulty, since TRBJ2-7 better matches the DNA end. CDR3 length: 15 residues. Germline CDR1 is MNHNS and CDR2 is SASEGT. The CDR3 is CASSGTLGLVIEQYF. The CDR3 DNA sequence: TGTGCCAGCAGTGGGACACTTGGACTAGTGATCGAGCAGTACTTC.

By sample share, this clonotype is large (0.1 to 1%). J is TRBJ2-1 and V is TRBV10-3; the D gene could be TRBD1 or TRBD2 (5 bases each). The CDR3 is 15 residues long. Germline CDR1 is ENHRY and CDR2 is SYGVKD. Trimming removed 2 bases at V and 5 bases at J, with 13 bases between. The CDR3 coding sequence is TGTGCCATCAGTGAGCCGGGACGGAGAAACAATGAGCAGTTCTTC. This sequence encodes CAISEPGRRNNEQFF.

This clonotype was observed a handful of times. The chain links TRBV23-1 to TRBJ2-4; D is unclear. TRBV23-1 is treated as an ORF (open reading frame) with a function not yet certain. The CDR3 runs to 22 residues. V was pared by 4 bases and J by 3 bases, with 34 bases between. The CDR3 spells CASSLRLLGVFFYGPDKNIQYF. The CDR3 nucleotides are TGCGCCAGCAGTCTTCGCTTGTTGGGCGTGTTCTTTTACGGCCCGGACAAAAACATTCAGTACTTC.

Many counts were recorded for this clonotype. V is TRBV10-1 and J is TRBJ2-1; TRBD2 matches at 7 bases. J gave up 0 bases and V 0 bases, and 8 bases lay outside the gene matches. The germline V gene has CDR1 WNHNN and CDR2 SYGVQD (reference sequence). This CDR3 has 18 amino acids. In DNA, the CDR3 is TGCGCCAGCAGTGAGTCCAAAGCGGGGCTGAGCTCCTACAATGAGCAGTTCTTC. Translating gives CASSESKAGLSSYNEQFF.

This clonotype has a single count. The V call is TRBV3-1, the J call TRBJ2-1; D call uncertain. The J call may be wrong; the DNA end is better matched by TRBJ2-4. Germline CDR1 and CDR2: LGHDT and YNNKEL (reference sequence). This CDR3 contains 12 residues. The CDR3 loop reads CASSQSRSDQYF. The CDR3 DNA is TGTGCCAGCAGCCAATCTCGTTCAGATCAGTACTTC.

V gene TRBV7-6 combines with J gene TRBJ1-3; 9 bases are shared with TRBD1. There are 15 residues in the CDR3. V lost 5 bases, J lost 2 bases, and 4 bases stayed unmatched. Germline V gene data show CDR1 as SGHVS and CDR2 as FNYEAQ. The chain's CDR3 is CASSITGGTGNTIYF. CDR3 DNA: TGTGCCAGCAGCATTACAGGGGGCACTGGAAACACCATATATTTT.

V and J are TRBV3-1 and TRBJ1-3; unclear D gene. The CDR3 is made up of 14 amino acids. Germline CDR1 reads LGHDT; CDR2 reads YNNKEL (reference sequence). V was cut by 5 bases and J by 0 bases, with 8 bases left in between. DNA for the CDR3: TGTGCCAGCAGCGATACGCTCTCTGGAAACACCATATATTTT. Translation: CASSDTLSGNTIYF.

Sample share makes this clonotype medium-sized. This chain joins TRBV6-1 and TRBJ2-5, with D possibly matching TRBD2 (5 bases). Germline V lookup: CDR1 MNHNS, CDR2 SASEGT. This CDR3 region has 14 residues. Trimming stripped 8 bases from V and 1 base from J, with 14 bases between. CDR3 bases: TGTGCCAGCCCCAAAGGAGGCCCCCAAGAGACCCAGTACTTC. Its translation: CASPKGGPQETQYF.

This clonotype is labeled medium-sized. CDR3 nucleotides: TGTGCCAGCAGTGACTCTCTACAGGGGGCTGGAGGTTACAATGAGCAGTTCTTC. Translated: CASSDSLQGAGGYNEQFF. V is TRBV6-4 and J is TRBJ2-1, with 9 bases identical to TRBD1. The CDR3 is 18 residues long. The J segment lost 4 bases and the V segment lost 0 bases, leaving 10 bases of the junction unmatched. Germline values: CDR1 MRHNA, CDR2 SNTAGT.

This clonotype was counted a few times. The chain couples TRBV6-1 to TRBJ1-2; D remains unclear. The CDR3 has 12 amino acids. Deletions cut 6 bases from V and 8 bases from J, with 13 bases between. Per germline, CDR1 MNHNS and CDR2 SASEGT. Written as DNA, the CDR3 is TGTGCCAGCAGCAAAGGAGCGCTAGGCTACACCTTC. Protein product: CASSKGALGYTF.

In its sample, this clonotype was seen a few times. V and J are TRBV3-1 and TRBJ2-4; TRBD2 aligns across 11 bases. The J segment lost 1 base and the V segment lost 2 bases, leaving 4 bases of the junction unmatched. CDR1 LGHDT and CDR2 YNNKEL come from the germline V gene (reference sequence). CDR3 length equals 17 residues. CDR3 sequence: CASSQLAGGMAKNIQYF. Written as DNA, the CDR3 is TGTGCCAGCAGCCAACTAGCGGGAGGAATGGCCAAAAACATTCAGTACTTC.

The chain combines TRBV12-3 or TRBV12-4 with TRBJ2-1; 12 bases map to TRBD2. The closer fit of TRBJ2-5 to the DNA end suggests the J call may be wrong. CDR3 length equals 15 residues. The CDR3 coding sequence is TGTGCCAGCAGTTTAAGGACTAGCGGGATGGAGACCCAGTACTTC. As protein: CASSLRTSGMETQYF.

This clonotype was counted only a few times. With a much larger clone just one base away, this may be a read error. V and J are TRBV27 and TRBJ2-1, with 13 positions matching TRBD2. The end of the DNA fits TRBJ2-7 better, so the J call may be wrong. This CDR3 contains 16 residues. CDR1 is MNHEY and CDR2 is SMNVEV in the germline V gene (reference sequence). The CDR3 here is CASSLLLAGGPGEQYF. CDR3 bases: TGTGCCAGCAGTTTACTACTAGCGGGAGGGCCCGGTGAGCAGTACTTC.

A remark on this clonotype: This may arise from a read error, as a much more abundant clone is one base away. The chain links TRBV7-8 to TRBJ2-1, with TRBD1 matching 7 bases. With 10 bases clipped from V and 9 bases from J, the junction kept 18 bases outside the gene matches. CDR1 and CDR2 (germline): SGHVS, FQNEAQ. The CDR3 runs to 15 residues. CDR3 sequence (DNA): TGTGCCAACCGAGGCGGTAGACAGGGATCGGTTGAGCAGTTCTTC. This sequence encodes CANRGGRQGSVEQFF.

This clonotype is termed medium-sized (0.01 to 0.1%). The chain carries TRBV6-1 and TRBJ2-2; a weak D match, TRBD2 (5 bases). The CDR3 length is 15 residues. In germline, CDR1 is MNHNS, CDR2 SASEGT. V lost 2 bases and J 7 bases, leaving 14 bases between the germline ends. The CDR3 is CASSEQLAGLGELFF. Written as DNA, the CDR3 is TGTGCCAGCAGTGAACAGCTAGCCGGACTCGGGGAGCTGTTTTTT.

The chain couples TRBV29-1 to TRBJ1-1; D uncertain. V was trimmed by 3 bases and J by 0 bases, leaving 11 bases between them. The CDR3 consists of 14 residues. Germline V CDR1 and CDR2: SQVTM, ANQGSEA. The DNA of the CDR3 is TGCAGCGTTGACCCGGGAGGAGTGAACACTGAAGCTTTCTTT. Residues: CSVDPGGVNTEAFF.

This clonotype was observed a handful of times. The V and J genes are TRBV25-1 and TRBJ2-7; 7 nucleotides agree with TRBD1. The V segment lost 2 bases and the J segment 2 bases; nucleotides outside the gene matches: 9. Germline loops: CDR1 MGHDK, CDR2 SYGVNS. The CDR3 length is 16 residues. The CDR3 region has the DNA TGTGCCAGCAGTGAAAACGGACAGGCCCTTGCCTACGAGCAGTACTTC. Translation gives CASSENGQALAYEQYF.

This chain joins TRBV6-1 and TRBJ1-4, with TRBD1 matching 7 bases. The CDR3 has 15 residues. In germline, CDR1 is MNHNS, CDR2 SASEGT. J lost 5 bases, V lost 7 bases, and 10 bases had no gene match. Here the CDR3 reads CASMRAGTANEKLFF. The CDR3 nucleotides read TGTGCCAGCATGCGGGCCGGGACAGCGAATGAAAAACTGTTTTTT.

The chain uses TRBV10-1 and TRBJ2-1; 9 nucleotides agree with TRBD1. Trimming removed 10 bases from V and 14 bases from J; junction bases left unmatched: 6. In germline, CDR1 is WNHNN, CDR2 SYGVQD (reference sequence). CDR3 length: 10 residues. The CDR3 DNA is TGCGCCACTCCTGGGACAGGGAAGTTCTTC. Its translation is CATPGTGKFF.

By proportion, this clonotype is medium-sized. The rearrangement uses TRBV5-1 and TRBJ2-2; D unclear. This CDR3 spans 14 amino acids. Trimming shortened V by 2 bases and J by 5 bases, and 10 bases separated the two germline ends. From germline, CDR1 is SGHRS and CDR2 YFSETQ. In DNA, the CDR3 is TGCGCCAGCAGCTTTTTAAGTTGGACCGGGGAGCTGTTTTTT. Its protein is CASSFLSWTGELFF.

By share, this clonotype ranks as medium-sized (0.01 to 0.1%). The chain links TRBV6-1 to TRBJ2-4, with 11 positions matching TRBD1. This CDR3 is built from 14 residues. The junction had 3 bases not matched to a gene; V was cut back by 4 bases and J by 7 bases. CDR1 and CDR2 (germline): MNHNS, SASEGT. CDR3 region: CASSAGQGANIQYF. CDR3 sequence (DNA): TGTGCCAGCAGTGCAGGACAGGGGGCGAACATTCAGTACTTC.

This clonotype was recorded many times. The gene calls are TRBV20-1 and TRBJ2-3, with 10 bases aligning to TRBD2. This CDR3 contains 15 residues. Looked up from germline, CDR1 is DFQATT and CDR2 is SNEGSKA (reference sequence). With V trimmed by 6 bases and J by 0 bases, 6 bases remained unmatched. The CDR3 DNA reads as TGCAGTGCCTACAGGACTAGCGGTAGCACAGATACGCAGTATTTT. Translating gives CSAYRTSGSTDTQYF.

This chain joins TRBV6-2 or TRBV6-3 and TRBJ2-5; 10 bases line up with TRBD2. The end of the DNA aligns better with TRBJ2-7, so the J call may be wrong. CDR1 is MNHEY, CDR2 SVGEGT, per germline. This CDR3 comprises 14 residues. Written as DNA, the CDR3 is TGTGCCAGCCATCGAGCGGGGGGGATCTACGAGCAGTACTTC. Translated, it gives CASHRAGGIYEQYF.

The chain couples TRBV23-1 to TRBJ1-3, with D uncertain. TRBV23-1 is identified as an open reading frame with a role that is uncertain. The CDR3 runs to 14 residues. The V gene lost 0 bases and the J gene lost 4 bases, with 7 bases spanning the gap. CDR3 DNA: TGCGCCAGCAGTCAATCGCACAGAGGAAACACCATATATTTT. Translating gives CASSQSHRGNTIYF.

This clonotype was seen a handful of times. The chain employs TRBV6-5 and TRBJ1-1; possibly TRBD1 for D (6 bases). The CDR3 has 13 amino acids. The V gene's germline CDR1 is MNHEY and CDR2 SVGAGI. Deletions cut 5 bases from V and 7 bases from J, with 14 bases between. The CDR3 here is CASSPYGQSEAFF. In DNA form, the CDR3 reads TGTGCCAGCAGTCCCTACGGACAGAGTGAAGCTTTCTTT.